The 30 T cell receptor beta chains below come from one sample, sequenced in a study of graft-versus-host responses after intestinal transplantation. Sequencing was performed with immunoSEQ multiplex PCR; in TCRdb, only in-frame clones are kept and a portion is missing. The sample has fewer than 80,000 clones, approximately 91% seen once. These receptors lack a known antigen. The specimen was unstimulated CD8+ T cells sorted from spleen or lymph node cells, collected before transplant. The receptors here all came from a human donor who was the organ donor for an intestinal transplant.

The chain has TRBV9 and TRBJ2-1, with 9 bases that match TRBD2. Germline loops: CDR1 SGDLS, CDR2 YYNGEE. Trimming took 3 bases from V and 10 from J; bases not matched to a gene: 14. This CDR3 spans 16 amino acids. The DNA of the CDR3 is TGTGCCAGCAGCGCGGGAGGTAGCGGGAGCCCCAGGGAGCAGTTCTTC. Amino acids: CASSAGGSGSPREQFF.

The chain is built from TRBV7-9 and TRBJ1-1; 8 bases fit TRBD1. Germline CDR1 and CDR2: SEHNR and FQNEAQ (reference sequence). This CDR3 comprises 13 residues. J lost 7 bases, V lost 4 bases, and 5 bases had no gene match. CDR3 sequence reads: CASSSWTGSEAFF. Here the CDR3 DNA reads TGTGCCAGCAGCTCCTGGACAGGGAGTGAAGCTTTCTTT.

The V gene is TRBV9, the J gene TRBJ2-1; tentatively, D is TRBD2 (6 bases). Germline CDR1 reads SGDLS; CDR2 reads YYNGEE. V gave up 0 bases and J gave up 4 bases, with 11 bases separating them. The CDR3 totals 15 residues. The chain's CDR3 is CASSVGIAEYNEQFF. Written as DNA, the CDR3 is TGTGCCAGCAGCGTAGGAATAGCGGAATACAATGAGCAGTTCTTC.

The count of this clone is one. V is TRBV7-3 and J is TRBJ1-1; D is unresolved. The CDR3 runs to 16 residues. From germline, CDR1 is SGHTA and CDR2 FQGTGA. The V and J ends lost 2 bases and 0 bases respectively, with 13 bases between them. For the CDR3, the DNA is TGTGCCAGCAGCTTACCGGTCCTGGAGCTGAACACTGAAGCTTTCTTT. This sequence encodes CASSLPVLELNTEAFF. Drawing the rest from reference TRBV7-3 and TRBJ1-1, the complete variable domain is GAGVSQTPSNKVTEKGKYVELRCDPISGHTALYWYRQSLGQGPEFLIYFQGTGAADDSGLPNDRFFAVRPEGSVSTLKIQRTERGDSAVYLCASSLPVLELNTEAFFGQGTRLTVV.

The chain combines TRBV6-5 with TRBJ2-3; D uncertain. This CDR3 region has 13 residues. Germline-derived CDR1 and CDR2 are MNHEY and SVGAGI. V shed 6 bases and J shed 5 bases, with 12 bases lying between them. This chain's CDR3 is CASSLFGRDTQYF. CDR3 DNA: TGTGCCAGCAGCTTATTCGGTAGAGATACGCAGTATTTT.

The genes are TRBV4-2 and TRBJ1-3; the D is unclear. This CDR3 spans 16 amino acids. Deletions cut 1 base from V and 0 bases from J, with 10 bases between. Per the germline V gene, CDR1 is LGHNA and CDR2 is YNFKEQ. CDR3 residues: CASSQGGWISGNTIYF. CDR3 nucleotide sequence: TGTGCCAGCAGCCAAGGAGGGTGGATCTCTGGAAACACCATATATTTT.

The count of this clone is one. CDR3 sequence reads: CASSIRGSSTEAFF. The CDR3 nucleotides are TGTGCCAGTAGTATAAGGGGTTCATCCACTGAAGCTTTCTTT. This chain links TRBV19 with TRBJ1-1; the D gene is possibly TRBD1 (5 bases). CDR3 length equals 14 residues. With 2 bases removed from V and 4 bases from J, the gap between germline ends came to 11 bases. In germline, CDR1 is LNHDA, CDR2 SQIVND (reference sequence).

The DNA of the CDR3 is TGTGCCAGCAGCGCAGATGGGACAGGGGAAGGGGATACGCAGTATTTT. As protein: CASSADGTGEGDTQYF. V is TRBV9 and J is TRBJ2-3; 10 bases align to TRBD1. The CDR3 has 16 amino acids. Germline loops: CDR1 SGDLS, CDR2 YYNGEE. Trimming at V came to 3 bases and at J to 6 bases, leaving 10 bases not matched to a gene.

The rearrangement joins TRBV7-6 to TRBJ2-3, with 9 nucleotides matching TRBD2. The CDR3 runs to 15 residues. The germline V gene encodes CDR1 SGHVS and CDR2 FNYEAQ. Trimming took 3 bases from V and 0 from J; bases not matched to a gene: 1. CDR3 loop: CASSFLAGSTDTQYF. The CDR3 nucleotides read TGTGCCAGCAGCTTCCTAGCGGGAAGCACAGATACGCAGTATTTT.

V usage is TRBV5-8 and J usage is TRBJ2-2, with 12 bases fitting TRBD2. Germline V gene sequence: CDR1 SGHTS, CDR2 YDEGEE. The CDR3 totals 16 residues. The V segment lost 5 bases and the J segment 4 bases; nucleotides outside the gene matches: 6. The CDR3 DNA is TGTGCCAGCAGTTATGGACTAGCGGGATTCACCGGGGAGCTGTTTTTT. It encodes CASSYGLAGFTGELFF.

This clone showed up just once. The chain links TRBV7-6 to TRBJ1-1; D remains ambiguous. This CDR3 is built from 14 residues. The germline V gene has CDR1 SGHVS and CDR2 FNYEAQ. With 4 bases removed from V and 5 bases from J, the gap between germline ends came to 14 bases. In DNA, the CDR3 is TGTGCCAGCAGCTCGGGGAGGCCTCGAACTGAAGCTTTCTTT. Its protein product is CASSSGRPRTEAFF.

The chain uses TRBV7-3 and TRBJ2-7; a weak D match, TRBD1 (6 bases). The CDR3 is 16 amino acids. The germline V and J ends were trimmed by 6 bases and 4 bases, with 22 bases remaining between them. Germline V gene data show CDR1 as SGHTA and CDR2 as FQGTGA. In DNA form, the CDR3 reads TGTGCCAGCAGAGGGTACGCCGGGACAAGCCTTTACGAGCAGTACTTC. It yields the protein CASRGYAGTSLYEQYF.

The gene calls are TRBV15 and TRBJ2-7, with TRBD1 matching over 7 bases. V dropped 0 bases and J dropped 0; count of bases not matched to a gene: 2. This CDR3 region has 15 residues. Germline CDR1 is LNHNV and CDR2 is YYDKDF (reference sequence). Written as DNA, the CDR3 is TGTGCCACCAGCAGAGACCCAGGGGGCTCCTACGAGCAGTACTTC. The encoded protein is CATSRDPGGSYEQYF. Full variable domain (missing parts from reference TRBV15 and TRBJ2-7): DAMVIQNPRYQVTQFGKPVTLSCSQTLNHNVMYWYQQKSSQAPKLLFHYYDKDFNNEADTPDNFQSRRPNTSFCFLDIRSPGLGDTAMYLCATSRDPGGSYEQYFGPGTRLTVT.

The J gene is TRBJ2-1, the V gene TRBV5-1, with 7 bases matching TRBD1. Per germline, CDR1 SGHRS and CDR2 YFSETQ. This CDR3 has 14 amino acids. With 6 bases clipped from V and 4 bases from J, the junction kept 7 bases outside the gene matches. CDR3 nucleotides: TGCGCCAGCAAAAAGGACAGGAATTACAATGAGCAGTTCTTC. It encodes CASKKDRNYNEQFF.

The chain joins TRBV9 to TRBJ1-4; D might be TRBD1 (6 bases). Looked up from germline, CDR1 is SGDLS and CDR2 is YYNGEE. The CDR3 runs to 18 residues. The V end lost 0 bases, the J end lost 0 bases, and 15 bases lay between the germline ends. CDR3 sequence (DNA): TGTGCCAGCAGCGTAGTAAAGCAGGGGATGGCAACTAATGAAAAACTGTTTTTT. The encoded protein is CASSVVKQGMATNEKLFF.

Comment on this clone: Other DNA sequences in this sample translate to the same CDR3. The V gene is TRBV5-1, the J gene TRBJ2-2; 8 bases agree with TRBD2. V lost 3 bases and J lost 4; bases outside the gene matches: 14. From germline, CDR1 is SGHRS and CDR2 YFSETQ. CDR3 length: 18 amino acids. The CDR3 DNA reads TGCGCCAGCAGCTCCAGAGGAGACGGGAGGGCAGGCACCGGGGAGCTGTTTTTT. It yields the protein CASSSRGDGRAGTGELFF.

This chain joins TRBV9 and TRBJ1-5; tentatively, D is TRBD1 (5 bases). The CDR3 has 15 amino acids. Trimming pared 6 bases from V and 0 bases from J, leaving 13 bases between. CDR1 is SGDLS, CDR2 YYNGEE, per germline. CDR3 sequence reads: CASNPEGDSNQPQHF. The CDR3 DNA reads TGTGCCAGCAACCCCGAAGGGGATAGCAATCAGCCCCAGCATTTT.

The rearrangement joins TRBV4-2 to TRBJ1-4; 11 positions match TRBD1. Trimming removed 0 bases from V and 8 bases from J; junction bases left unmatched: 8. Germline loops: CDR1 LGHNA, CDR2 YNFKEQ. The CDR3 loop spans 17 amino acids. The CDR3 region is CASSQDSGDRGEEKLFF. CDR3 nucleotide sequence: TGTGCCAGCAGCCAAGATAGTGGGGACAGGGGGGAGGAAAAACTGTTTTTT.

This clone occurred once. This chain joins TRBV28 and TRBJ2-3, with 9 nucleotides matching TRBD1. Unmatched junction bases numbered 9, after V lost 1 base and J lost 1 base. The CDR3 extends over 18 amino acids. Per germline, CDR1 MDHEN and CDR2 SYDVKM. The CDR3 spells CASSLYPLGQGGTDTQYF. The CDR3 DNA is TGTGCCAGCAGTTTATACCCGCTGGGACAGGGAGGCACAGATACGCAGTATTTT.

CDR3 residues: CASKRTVTGELFF. CDR3 bases: TGTGCCAGTAAACGGACAGTCACCGGGGAGCTGTTTTTT. The chain joins TRBV19 to TRBJ2-2; D is possibly TRBD1 (6 bases). This CDR3 is built from 13 residues. The V gene's germline CDR1 is LNHDA and CDR2 SQIVND (reference sequence). Trimming shortened V by 7 bases and J by 4 bases, and 10 bases separated the two germline ends.

The gene calls are TRBV4-2 and TRBJ2-5; 9 bases fit TRBD1. From germline, CDR1 is LGHNA and CDR2 YNFKEQ. V shed 2 bases and J 1 base; nucleotides not matched to a gene: 8. This CDR3 contains 17 residues. Here the CDR3 DNA reads TGTGCCAGCAGCCAATTACTGGGACAGGGCCTCCAAGAGACCCAGTACTTC. Translated, it gives CASSQLLGQGLQETQYF.

V and J are TRBV27 and TRBJ2-1; tentatively, D is TRBD1 (6 bases). Germline assignment: CDR1 MNHEY and CDR2 SMNVEV (reference sequence). This CDR3 is 14 amino acids long. V gave up 0 bases and J gave up 7 bases, with 10 bases separating them. The CDR3 nucleotides read TGTGCCAGCAGTTTATCGGGGGCGGTTAATGAGCAGTTCTTC. This codes for CASSLSGAVNEQFF.

The rearrangement joins TRBV5-4 to TRBJ1-2; a possible D gene is TRBD1 (5 bases). This CDR3 is 13 amino acids long. The germline CDR1 and CDR2 sequences are SGHNT and YYREEE (reference sequence). The V and J ends lost 4 bases and 9 bases respectively, with 16 bases between them. CDR3 sequence: CASSPDSVWSYTF. The CDR3 region has the DNA TGTGCCAGCAGCCCAGACAGTGTTTGGAGCTACACCTTC.

The chain is built from TRBV5-4 and TRBJ2-2; D call uncertain. With 0 bases removed from V and 3 bases from J, the gap between germline ends came to 3 bases. The CDR3 is 13 residues long. Germline CDR1 reads SGHNT; CDR2 reads YYREEE (reference sequence). CDR3 residues: CASSLDYTGELFF. CDR3 nucleotide sequence: TGTGCCAGCAGCTTGGACTACACCGGGGAGCTGTTTTTT. The full variable domain, rest sourced from reference TRBV5-4 and TRBJ2-2, is ETGVTQSPTHLIKTRGQQVTLRCSSQSGHNTVSWYQQALGQGPQFIFQYYREEENGRGNFPPRFSGLQFPNYSSELNVNALELDDSALYLCASSLDYTGELFFGEGSRLTVL.

This clone was counted a single time. The gene calls are TRBV27 and TRBJ2-2, with D perhaps TRBD2 (5 bases). V lost 1 base and J lost 4, with 16 bases in between. The CDR3 is 17 residues long. CDR1 is MNHEY and CDR2 is SMNVEV in the germline V gene (reference sequence). The DNA for the CDR3 is TGTGCCAGCAGTTTATATTTCCTGAGGGAGAGCACCGGGGAGCTGTTTTTT. Its protein product is CASSLYFLRESTGELFF.

The chain couples TRBV5-1 to TRBJ2-1; possibly TRBD2 for D (5 bases). CDR1 and CDR2 (germline): SGHRS, YFSETQ. The CDR3 is 14 amino acids. Trimming shortened V by 4 bases and J by 6 bases, and 14 bases separated the two germline ends. In nucleotides, the CDR3 is TGCGCCAGCAGCCTACCCAGGAGGCGCAATGAGCAGTTCTTC. Amino acids: CASSLPRRRNEQFF.

V gene TRBV27 combines with J gene TRBJ2-5; 9 nucleotides line up with TRBD2. Trimming at V came to 2 bases and at J to 4 bases, leaving 8 bases not matched to a gene. Germline loops: CDR1 MNHEY, CDR2 SMNVEV (reference sequence). The CDR3 extends over 16 amino acids. The CDR3 DNA follows: TGTGCCAGCAGTTTAGAGCCAGCGGGGGGCCGAGAGACCCAGTACTTC. This gives the protein CASSLEPAGGRETQYF.

The genes are TRBV7-9 and TRBJ1-2; D gene uncertain. CDR1 and CDR2 (germline): SEHNR, FQNEAQ (reference sequence). This CDR3 region has 12 residues. The V gene lost 1 base and the J gene lost 6 bases, with 6 bases spanning the gap. Written as DNA, the CDR3 is TGTGCCAGCAGCTTAGTAGAGGATGGCTACACCTTC. Translating it yields CASSLVEDGYTF.

This rearrangement joins TRBV4-3 to TRBJ2-1; weak D call: TRBD2 (5 bases). CDR3 length equals 16 residues. The V end lost 1 base, the J end lost 2 bases, and 12 bases lay between the germline ends. Per germline, CDR1 LGHNA and CDR2 YSLEER. The CDR3 spells CASSQVRELAYNEQFF. CDR3 coding DNA: TGCGCCAGCAGCCAAGTAAGGGAGTTGGCCTACAATGAGCAGTTCTTC.

The gene calls are TRBV28 and TRBJ1-5, with 10 bases matching TRBD1. CDR3 length equals 23 residues. Germline CDR1 is MDHEN and CDR2 is SYDVKM. V shed 1 base and J 0 bases; nucleotides not matched to a gene: 21. The CDR3 sequence is CASSLSRRTWWGTGAFSNQPQHF. CDR3 DNA: TGTGCCAGCAGTTTATCGCGTCGAACATGGTGGGGGACAGGGGCCTTTAGCAATCAGCCCCAGCATTTT.